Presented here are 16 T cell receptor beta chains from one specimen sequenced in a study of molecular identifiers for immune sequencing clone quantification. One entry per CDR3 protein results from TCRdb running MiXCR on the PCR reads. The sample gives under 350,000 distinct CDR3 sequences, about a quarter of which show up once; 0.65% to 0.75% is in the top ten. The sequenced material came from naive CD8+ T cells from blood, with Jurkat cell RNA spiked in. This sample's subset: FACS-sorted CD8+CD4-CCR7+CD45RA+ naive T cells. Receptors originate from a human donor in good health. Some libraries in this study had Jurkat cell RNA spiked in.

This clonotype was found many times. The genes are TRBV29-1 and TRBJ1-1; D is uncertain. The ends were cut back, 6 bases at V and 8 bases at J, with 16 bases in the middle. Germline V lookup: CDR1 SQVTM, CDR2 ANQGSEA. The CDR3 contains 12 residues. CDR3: CSVRGPAPEAFF. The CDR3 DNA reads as TGCAGCGTCCGCGGCCCTGCTCCCGAAGCTTTCTTT.

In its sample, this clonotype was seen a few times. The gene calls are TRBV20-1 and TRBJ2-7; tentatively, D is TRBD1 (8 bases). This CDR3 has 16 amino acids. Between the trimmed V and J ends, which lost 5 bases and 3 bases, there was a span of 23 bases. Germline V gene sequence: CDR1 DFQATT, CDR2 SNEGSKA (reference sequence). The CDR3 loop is CSAPYPQGGNNYEQYF. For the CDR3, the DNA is TGCAGTGCTCCATACCCACAGGGGGGGAACAACTACGAGCAGTACTTC.

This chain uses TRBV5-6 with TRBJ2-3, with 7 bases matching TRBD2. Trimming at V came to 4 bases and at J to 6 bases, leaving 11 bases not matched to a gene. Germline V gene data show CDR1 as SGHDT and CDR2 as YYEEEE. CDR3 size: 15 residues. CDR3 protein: CASSPPSGAFDTQYF. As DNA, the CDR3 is TGTGCCAGCAGCCCCCCTAGCGGAGCCTTTGATACGCAGTATTTT.

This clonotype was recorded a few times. In nucleotides, the CDR3 is TGTGCCAGCAGCTTTGGCGCCCCTGGGGAGCAGTTCTTC. Amino acids: CASSFGAPGEQFF. The V and J genes are TRBV7-9 and TRBJ2-1; D uncertain. V lost 3 bases, J lost 10 bases, and 13 bases lay in between. The CDR3 has 13 residues. Germline CDR1 reads SEHNR; CDR2 reads FQNEAQ (reference sequence).

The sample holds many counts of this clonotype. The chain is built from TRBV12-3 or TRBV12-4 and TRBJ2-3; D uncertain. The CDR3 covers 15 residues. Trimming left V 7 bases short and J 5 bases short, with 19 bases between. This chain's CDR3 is CASTSSGIPGDTQYF. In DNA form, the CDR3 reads TGTGCCAGCACCTCTAGTGGCATACCAGGAGATACGCAGTATTTT.

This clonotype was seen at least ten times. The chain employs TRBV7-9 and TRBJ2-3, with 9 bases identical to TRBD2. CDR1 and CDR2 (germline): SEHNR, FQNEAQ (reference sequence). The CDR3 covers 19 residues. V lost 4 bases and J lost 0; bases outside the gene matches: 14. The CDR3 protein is CASSSPGGRLADSTDTQYF. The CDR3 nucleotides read TGTGCCAGCAGCTCACCTGGGGGAAGACTAGCGGATAGCACAGATACGCAGTATTTT. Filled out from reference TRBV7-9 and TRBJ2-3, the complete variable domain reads DTGVSQNPRHKITKRGQNVTFRCDPISEHNRLYWYRQTLGQGPEFLTYFQNEAQLEKSRLLSDRFSAERPKGSFSTLEIQRTEQGDSAMYLCASSSPGGRLADSTDTQYFGPGTRLTVL.

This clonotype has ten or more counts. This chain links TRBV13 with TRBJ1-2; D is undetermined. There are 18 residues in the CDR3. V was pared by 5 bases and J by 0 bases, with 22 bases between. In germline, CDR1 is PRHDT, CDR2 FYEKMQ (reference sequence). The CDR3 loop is CASSQGLSGSRANYGYTF. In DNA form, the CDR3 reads TGTGCCAGCAGCCAAGGCCTATCGGGGAGTAGGGCTAACTATGGCTACACCTTC.

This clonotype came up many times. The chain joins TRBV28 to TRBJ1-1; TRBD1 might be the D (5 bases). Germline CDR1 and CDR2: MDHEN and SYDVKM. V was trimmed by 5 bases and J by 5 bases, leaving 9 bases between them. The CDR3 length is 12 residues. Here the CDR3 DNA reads TGTGCCAGCAGTCCGTGGGGGACTGAAGCTTTCTTT. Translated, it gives CASSPWGTEAFF.

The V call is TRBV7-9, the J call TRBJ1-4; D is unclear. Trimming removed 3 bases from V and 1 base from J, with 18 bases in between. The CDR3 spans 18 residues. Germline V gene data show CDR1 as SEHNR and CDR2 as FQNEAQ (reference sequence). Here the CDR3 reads CASSLGKPALRTNEKLFF. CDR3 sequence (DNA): TGTGCCAGCAGCTTGGGCAAACCCGCACTTCGAACTAATGAAAAACTGTTTTTT.

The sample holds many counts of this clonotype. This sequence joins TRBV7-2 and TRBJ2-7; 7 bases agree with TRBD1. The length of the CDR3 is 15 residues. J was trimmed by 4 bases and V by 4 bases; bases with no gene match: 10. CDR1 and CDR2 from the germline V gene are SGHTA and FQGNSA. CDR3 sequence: CASSYGTVIGYEQYF. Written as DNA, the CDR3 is TGTGCCAGCAGCTACGGGACAGTTATTGGTTACGAGCAGTACTTC.

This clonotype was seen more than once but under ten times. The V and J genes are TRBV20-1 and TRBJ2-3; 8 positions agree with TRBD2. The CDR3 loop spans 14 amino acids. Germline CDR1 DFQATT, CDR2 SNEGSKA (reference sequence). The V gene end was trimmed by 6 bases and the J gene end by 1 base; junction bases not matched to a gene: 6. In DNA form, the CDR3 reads TGCAGTGCCTGGGGGACTAGACGCACAGATACGCAGTATTTT. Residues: CSAWGTRRTDTQYF.

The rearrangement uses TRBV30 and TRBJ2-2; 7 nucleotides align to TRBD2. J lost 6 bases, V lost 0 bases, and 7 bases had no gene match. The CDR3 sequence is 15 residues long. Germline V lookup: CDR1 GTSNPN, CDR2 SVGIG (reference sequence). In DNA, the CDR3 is TGTGCCTGGAGTGTACGCGGGGGAGAGGCCGGGGAGCTGTTTTTT. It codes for CAWSVRGGEAGELFF.

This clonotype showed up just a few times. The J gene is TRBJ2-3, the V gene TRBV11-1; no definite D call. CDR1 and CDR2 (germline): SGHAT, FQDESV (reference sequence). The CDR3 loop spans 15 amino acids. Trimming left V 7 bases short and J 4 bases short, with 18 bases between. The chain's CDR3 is CASTPPSLGADTQYF. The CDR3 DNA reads TGTGCCAGCACCCCTCCCTCGCTAGGAGCAGATACGCAGTATTTT.

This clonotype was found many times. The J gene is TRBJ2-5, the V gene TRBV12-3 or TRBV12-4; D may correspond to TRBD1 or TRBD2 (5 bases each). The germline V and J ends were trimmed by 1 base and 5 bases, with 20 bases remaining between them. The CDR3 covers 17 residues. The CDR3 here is CASSLVTGPPLVETQYF. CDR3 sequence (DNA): TGTGCCAGCAGTTTAGTGACGGGACCCCCCTTGGTGGAGACCCAGTACTTC.

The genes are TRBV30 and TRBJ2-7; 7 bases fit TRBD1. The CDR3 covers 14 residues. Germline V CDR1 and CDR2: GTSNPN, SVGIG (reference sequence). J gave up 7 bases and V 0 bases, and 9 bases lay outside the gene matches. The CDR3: CAWSVRGRLGEQYF. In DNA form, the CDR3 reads TGTGCCTGGAGTGTAAGGGGGCGCTTAGGGGAGCAGTACTTC.

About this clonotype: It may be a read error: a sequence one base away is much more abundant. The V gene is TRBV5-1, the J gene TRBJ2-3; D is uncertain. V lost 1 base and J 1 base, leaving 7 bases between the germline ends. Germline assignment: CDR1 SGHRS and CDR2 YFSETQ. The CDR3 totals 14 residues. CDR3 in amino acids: CASSLMWGTDTQYF. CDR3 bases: TGCGCCAGCAGCTTGATGTGGGGCACAGATACGCAGTATTTT.